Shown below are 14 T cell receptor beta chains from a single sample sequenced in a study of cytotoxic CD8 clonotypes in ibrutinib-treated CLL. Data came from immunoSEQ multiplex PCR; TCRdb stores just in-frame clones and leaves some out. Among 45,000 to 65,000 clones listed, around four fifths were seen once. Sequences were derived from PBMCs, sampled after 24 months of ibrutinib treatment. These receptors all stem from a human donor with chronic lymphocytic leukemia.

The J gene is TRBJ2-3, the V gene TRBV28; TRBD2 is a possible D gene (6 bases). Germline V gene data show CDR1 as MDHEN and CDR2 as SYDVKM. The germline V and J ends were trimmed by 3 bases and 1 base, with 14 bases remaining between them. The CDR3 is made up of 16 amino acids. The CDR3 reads CASSFGGKGGTDTQYF. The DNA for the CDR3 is TGTGCCAGCAGTTTTGGCGGGAAAGGAGGCACAGATACGCAGTATTTT.

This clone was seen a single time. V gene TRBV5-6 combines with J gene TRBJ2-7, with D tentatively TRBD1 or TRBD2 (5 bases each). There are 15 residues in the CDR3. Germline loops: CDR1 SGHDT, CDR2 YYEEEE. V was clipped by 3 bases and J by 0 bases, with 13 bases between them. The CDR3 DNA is TGTGCCAGCAGCTCCGGGACGAAAAGCTCCTACGAGCAGTACTTC. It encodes CASSSGTKSSYEQYF. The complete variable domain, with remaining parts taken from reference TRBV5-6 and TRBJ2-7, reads DAGVTQSPTHLIKTRGQQVTLRCSPKSGHDTVSWYQQALGQGPQFIFQYYEEEERQRGNFPDRFSGHQFPNYSSELNVNALLLGDSALYLCASSSGTKSSYEQYFGPGTRLTVT.

The CDR3 here is CASSFSGLNTEAFF. DNA for the CDR3: TGTGCCAGCAGCTTTTCAGGGTTGAACACTGAAGCTTTCTTT. This chain links TRBV7-9 with TRBJ1-1; tentatively, D is TRBD1 (5 bases). V was clipped by 3 bases and J by 0 bases, with 8 bases between them. The germline V gene encodes CDR1 SEHNR and CDR2 FQNEAQ (reference sequence). The CDR3 runs 14 residues.

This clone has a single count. Here the CDR3 reads CASSPTGGEQPQHF. In nucleotides, the CDR3 is TGCGCCAGCAGCCCGACAGGGGGCGAGCAGCCCCAGCATTTT. The rearrangement joins TRBV5-1 to TRBJ1-5; 10 bases fit TRBD1. CDR3 length: 14 residues. With V trimmed by 4 bases and J by 7 bases, 5 bases remained unmatched. Germline CDR1 is SGHRS and CDR2 is YFSETQ.

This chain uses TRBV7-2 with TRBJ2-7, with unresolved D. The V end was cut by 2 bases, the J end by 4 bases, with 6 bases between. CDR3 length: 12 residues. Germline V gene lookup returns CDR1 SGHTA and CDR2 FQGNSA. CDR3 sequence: CASSLILYEQYF. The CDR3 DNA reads TGTGCCAGCAGCTTAATTCTGTACGAGCAGTACTTC.

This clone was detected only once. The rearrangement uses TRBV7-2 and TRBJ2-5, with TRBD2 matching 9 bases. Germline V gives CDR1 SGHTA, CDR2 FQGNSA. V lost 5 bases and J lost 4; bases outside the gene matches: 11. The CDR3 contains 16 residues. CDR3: CASSPRASGNGETQYF. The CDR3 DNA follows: TGTGCCAGCAGCCCTCGCGCTAGCGGGAATGGAGAGACCCAGTACTTC.

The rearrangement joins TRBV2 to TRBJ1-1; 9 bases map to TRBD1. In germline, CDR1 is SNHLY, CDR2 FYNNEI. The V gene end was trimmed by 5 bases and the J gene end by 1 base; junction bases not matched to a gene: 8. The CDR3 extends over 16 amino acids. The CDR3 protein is CASSRTGGAGNTEAFF. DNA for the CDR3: TGTGCCAGCAGTAGAACAGGGGGCGCTGGGAACACTGAAGCTTTCTTT.

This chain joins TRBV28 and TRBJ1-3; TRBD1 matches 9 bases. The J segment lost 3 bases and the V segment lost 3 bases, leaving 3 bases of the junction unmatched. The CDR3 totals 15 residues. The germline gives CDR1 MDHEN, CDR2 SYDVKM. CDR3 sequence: CASSLGGQGGNTIYF. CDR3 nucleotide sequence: TGTGCCAGCAGTTTGGGGGGACAGGGTGGAAACACCATATATTTT.

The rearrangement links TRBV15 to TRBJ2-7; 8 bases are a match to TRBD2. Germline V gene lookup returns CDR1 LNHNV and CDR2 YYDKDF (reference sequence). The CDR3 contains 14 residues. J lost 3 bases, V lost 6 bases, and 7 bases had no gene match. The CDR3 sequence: CATSEGLEGYEQYF. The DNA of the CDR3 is TGTGCCACCAGTGAGGGACTAGAGGGCTACGAGCAGTACTTC.

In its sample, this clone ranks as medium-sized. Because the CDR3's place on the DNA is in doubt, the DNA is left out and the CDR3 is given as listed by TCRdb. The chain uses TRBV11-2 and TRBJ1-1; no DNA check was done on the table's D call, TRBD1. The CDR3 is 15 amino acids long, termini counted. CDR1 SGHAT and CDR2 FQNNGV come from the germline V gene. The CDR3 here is CASDNFGTGTGMTFF.

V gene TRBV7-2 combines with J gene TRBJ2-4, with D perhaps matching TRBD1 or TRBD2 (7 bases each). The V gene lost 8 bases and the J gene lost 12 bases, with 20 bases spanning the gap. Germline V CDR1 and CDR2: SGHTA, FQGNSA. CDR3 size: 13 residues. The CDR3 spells CASSESTGEGQYF. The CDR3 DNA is TGTGCCAGCTCGGAGAGTACAGGGGAGGGTCAGTACTTC.

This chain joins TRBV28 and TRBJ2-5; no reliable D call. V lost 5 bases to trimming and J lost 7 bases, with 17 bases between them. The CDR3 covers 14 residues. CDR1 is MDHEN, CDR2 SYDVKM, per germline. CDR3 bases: TGTGCCAGCAGTCCAATAGAACCTACAGCGACCCAGTACTTC. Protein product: CASSPIEPTATQYF.

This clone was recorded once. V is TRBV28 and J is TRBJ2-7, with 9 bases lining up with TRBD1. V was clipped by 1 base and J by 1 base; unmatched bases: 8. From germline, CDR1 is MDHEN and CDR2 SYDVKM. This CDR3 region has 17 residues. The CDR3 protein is CASSLFGGTGRSYEQYF. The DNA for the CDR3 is TGTGCCAGCAGTTTATTCGGTGGGACAGGGAGGTCCTACGAGCAGTACTTC.

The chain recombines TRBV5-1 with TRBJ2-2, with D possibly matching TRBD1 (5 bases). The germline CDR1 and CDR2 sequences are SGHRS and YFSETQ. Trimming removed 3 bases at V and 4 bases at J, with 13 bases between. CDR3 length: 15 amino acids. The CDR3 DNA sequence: TGCGCCAGCAGCTCTGGTGGGGCTAGCACCGGGGAGCTGTTTTTT. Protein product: CASSSGGASTGELFF.